Described below is a single TCR beta chain sequence and its context. This sample stems from a study of blood T cell repertoires in COVID-19. Turning to the study itself: Some COVID-19 samples were acute and others convalescent; all came from the United States, Italy and Spain. From T cells, B-cell-depleted T cells, or PBMCs came the material, which was cDNA or gDNA.

Per the study methods: Estimated nucleated cell counts came from reference gene primer amplification. Some clones are missing from TCRdb's copy, which holds only in-frame ones; the method was immunoSEQ multiplex PCR. D and trimming were read from the DNA, whereas the V and J calls and clone size are those reported in that table. This table has around 130,000 clones, around 85% appearing once. Germline V lookup: CDR1 GTSNPN, CDR2 SVGIG (reference sequence). The V and J ends lost 0 bases and 5 bases respectively, with 17 bases between them. The CDR3 spans 15 residues. The chain couples TRBV30 to TRBJ2-7; perhaps TRBD1 as D (7 bases). This TCR came from a woman older than 75 with acute or convalescent COVID-19. Input material: peripheral blood. Here the CDR3 reads CAWSVIQGGQDEQYF. DNA of the CDR3: TGTGCCTGGAGTGTAATCCAGGGGGGCCAGGACGAGCAGTACTTC.